A single sample gave rise to the 13 T cell receptor beta chains below, sequenced in a study of blood T cell repertoires in COVID-19 (dated by TCRdb to about 2020). The library was produced with the immunoSEQ multiplex PCR assay. Here the immuneACCESS table is served through TCRdb, limited to in-frame sequences with V and J called. Missing clones are a known gap in these copies; in checked studies unresolved V genes cover under half, and the rest lacks a known reason. The sample includes roughly 230,000 clones, with roughly nine tenths observed a single time. Of the sample, roughly 4% is held by the ten largest clones. The material sequenced was PBMCs or T cells enriched from blood (not recorded which). Receptors were obtained from a woman aged 25 to 39 with acute COVID-19.

J is TRBJ1-5 and V is TRBV7-9, with 7 bases aligning to TRBD1. Germline-derived CDR1 and CDR2 are SEHNR and FQNEAQ (reference sequence). The CDR3 covers 15 residues. V shed 5 bases, J shed 1 base, and the junction held 5 bases outside the gene matches. The CDR3 loop reads CASSADRESNQPQHF. The CDR3, as DNA: TGTGCCAGCAGCGCAGACAGGGAGAGCAATCAGCCCCAGCATTTT.

The chain has TRBV5-1 and TRBJ1-5, with D perhaps TRBD1 (5 bases). The CDR3 is made up of 15 amino acids. The V end lost 1 base, the J end lost 4 bases, and 12 bases lay between the germline ends. Germline lookup yields CDR1 SGHRS and CDR2 YFSETQ. This chain's CDR3 is CASSLNVGGNQPQHF. The CDR3 DNA reads as TGCGCCAGCAGCTTGAACGTCGGGGGTAATCAGCCCCAGCATTTT.

As concerns this clone: Other nucleotide sequences in the sample specify the same CDR3. The chain links TRBV18 to TRBJ1-5; TRBD1 agrees at 7 bases. V shed 3 bases, J shed 4 bases, and the junction held 0 bases outside the gene matches. The CDR3 loop spans 13 amino acids. Looked up from germline, CDR1 is KGHSH and CDR2 is LQKENI. The CDR3 nucleotides are TGTGCCAGCTCACCGGGACAGAATCAGCCCCAGCATTTT. It encodes CASSPGQNQPQHF.

J is TRBJ2-5 and V is TRBV5-1, with TRBD2 matching over 14 bases. J was trimmed by 2 bases and V by 0 bases; bases with no gene match: 12. The CDR3 has 20 residues. Germline V gene lookup returns CDR1 SGHRS and CDR2 YFSETQ. CDR3 amino acids: CASSLAEGTSGGRRQETQYF. The CDR3 DNA reads as TGCGCCAGCAGCTTGGCCGAGGGGACTAGCGGGGGAAGACGGCAAGAGACCCAGTACTTC.

DNA for the CDR3: TGTGCCAGCAGTAGGGGGAAAGTTGTTGCCGGGGAGCTGTTTTTT. Encoded protein: CASSRGKVVAGELFF. This sequence joins TRBV6-2 or TRBV6-3 and TRBJ2-2, with D possibly being TRBD1 (6 bases). The CDR3 totals 15 residues. V was clipped by 5 bases and J by 6 bases, with 16 bases between them. Germline CDR1 MNHEY, CDR2 SVGEGT.

This chain links TRBV19 with TRBJ1-4; a possible D gene is TRBD1 (6 bases). The CDR3 runs to 15 residues. Germline V CDR1 and CDR2: LNHDA, SQIVND (reference sequence). Trimming took 5 bases from V and 7 from J, leaving 17 bases between them. The CDR3 bases are TGTGCCAGTAGTCTTACAGGGTTCAGAAGTGAAAAACTGTTTTTT. It is translated as CASSLTGFRSEKLFF.

This chain links TRBV2 with TRBJ1-2, with 11 bases fitting TRBD1. The CDR3 spans 13 residues. V trimming: 8 bases; J trimming: 7 bases; junction bases outside the gene matches: 6. Germline CDR1 SNHLY, CDR2 FYNNEI. CDR3 sequence (DNA): TGTGCCAGCCGGACAGGGGGCTGGGGTGGCTACACCTTC. The encoded protein is CASRTGGWGGYTF.

The chain carries TRBV18 and TRBJ1-1, with a tentative D call TRBD1 (5 bases). This CDR3 is built from 15 residues. Trimming removed 1 base from V and 0 bases from J, with 9 bases in between. The germline V gene encodes CDR1 KGHSH and CDR2 LQKENI. CDR3 amino acids: CASSPREGVNTEAFF. The CDR3 DNA reads as TGTGCCAGCTCACCACGGGAAGGGGTGAACACTGAAGCTTTCTTT.

Here the CDR3 reads CASSGYRYGYTF. The DNA of the CDR3 is TGTGCCAGCAGCGGGTACAGATATGGCTACACCTTC. The J gene is TRBJ1-2, the V gene TRBV9; D gene uncertain. V was cut by 3 bases and J by 5 bases, with 8 bases left in between. Looked up from germline, CDR1 is SGDLS and CDR2 is YYNGEE. The CDR3 contains 12 residues. Filled out from reference TRBV9 and TRBJ1-2, the complete variable domain reads DSGVTQTPKHLITATGQRVTLRCSPRSGDLSVYWYQQSLDQGLQFLIQYYNGEERAKGNILERFSAQQFPDLHSELNLSSLELGDSALYFCASSGYRYGYTFGSGTRLTVV.

This clone has just a few counts. The chain carries TRBV7-3 and TRBJ1-1; 9 nucleotides align to TRBD1. J lost 3 bases, V lost 2 bases, and 13 bases had no gene match. CDR1 is SGHTA, CDR2 FQGTGA, per germline. The CDR3 is 18 amino acids. In DNA, the CDR3 is TGTGCCAGCAGCTTAGGCCCGAAGGACAGGGGCCAGGACACTGAAGCTTTCTTT. Translation: CASSLGPKDRGQDTEAFF.

This chain joins TRBV7-2 and TRBJ1-5, with 8 bases aligning to TRBD1. Per germline, CDR1 SGHTA and CDR2 FQGNSA. V was pared by 4 bases and J by 3 bases, with 2 bases of the junction left unmatched. The CDR3 extends over 14 amino acids. This chain's CDR3 is CASSSRGLNQPQHF. The DNA for the CDR3 is TGTGCCAGCAGCTCCAGGGGGCTCAATCAGCCCCAGCATTTT.

The rearrangement links TRBV2 to TRBJ1-1; 7 positions match TRBD1. J was trimmed by 6 bases and V by 0 bases; bases with no gene match: 10. This CDR3 spans 16 amino acids. The V gene's germline CDR1 is SNHLY and CDR2 FYNNEI. The CDR3 protein is CASSEALPGGVSEAFF. In nucleotides, the CDR3 is TGTGCCAGCAGTGAAGCGCTTCCAGGGGGAGTTTCTGAAGCTTTCTTT.

This clone was seen a single time. This chain's CDR3 is CASSLGFSGNTIYF. DNA of the CDR3: TGTGCCAGCAGTTTGGGCTTCTCTGGAAACACCATATATTTT. This chain links TRBV28 with TRBJ1-3, with no clear D. The CDR3 contains 14 residues. Germline values: CDR1 MDHEN, CDR2 SYDVKM. The V gene lost 3 bases and the J gene lost 0 bases, with 6 bases spanning the gap.